In its sample, the clone carrying this T cell receptor beta chain ranks as medium-sized (0.01 to 0.1%). The target antigen is unknown. TRBV12-4/TRBJ1-2 clonotypes were amplified with adaptor-ligated barcode primers. TCRdb processed the multiplex PCR reads anew with MiXCR; each CDR3 protein has one entry. The sample contains a few thousand distinct CDR3 sequences, around a sixth of which appear only once. Study-wide results and limits: Under 2.1% of tumor Treg sequences matched blood Tregs or memory cells.

Cells sorted as Tregs were CD4+, CD25+ and CD127-/low. The V segment lost 6 bases and the J segment 6 bases; nucleotides outside the gene matches: 7. CDR3 length: 13 residues. The sequencing input was Tregs sorted from blood. The sequence came from a female donor with breast cancer. The V call is TRBV12-3 or TRBV12-4, the J call TRBJ1-2; 7 bases align to TRBD1. The CDR3 reads CASRGDRVNGYTF. The DNA for the CDR3 is TGTGCCAGCAGGGGAGACAGGGTTAATGGCTACACCTTC.